This T cell receptor (beta chain) is drawn from a study of cytomegalovirus exposure and HLA in healthy donors. On the study more broadly: It was reported in a later analysis that the same platform had been used for the 120 or so validation repertoires as for the roughly 700 first-cohort repertoires. General study results and limits: In the roughly 120 validation repertoires, a later analysis found that first-cohort TCR clusters tended to co-occur.

Method: immunoSEQ multiplex PCR; TCRdb's copy keeps in-frame clones and lacks some. The sample contains a few hundred thousand clones, about 86% of which appear only once. CDR1 is SEHNR and CDR2 is FQNEAQ in the germline V gene (reference sequence). The CDR3 is made up of 15 amino acids. V was shortened by 4 bases and J by 0 bases, with 13 bases between the two germline ends. Details on this clone: The antigen is undetermined.

This receptor was obtained from a woman between 18 and 29 years old in good health and CMV-seronegative. V is TRBV7-9 and J is TRBJ2-7; D may be TRBD2 (5 bases). Sequenced sample: PBMCs. CDR3 loop: CASSSPTGSSYEQYF. In nucleotides, the CDR3 is TGTGCCAGCAGCTCACCGACTGGGAGCTCCTACGAGCAGTACTTC.